This T cell receptor (beta chain) was captured by sequencing in a study of OX40 agonist ivuxolimab in advanced cancers. At the level of the study: Therapy given before enrollment (anti-PD-1, anti-PD-L1 or anti-CTLA-4) was allowed, and approximately 40% had some.

This CDR3 is 16 amino acids long. The ends lost 3 bases at V and 7 bases at J; junction bases unmatched: 12. Germline V gives CDR1 LNHDA, CDR2 SQIVND (reference sequence). This clone turned up a few times. Measured with immunoSEQ multiplex PCR; TCRdb has only the in-frame clones, and not every one. Here the sample spans tens of thousands of clones, about nine tenths being singletons. The rearrangement uses TRBV19 and TRBJ1-2, with 9 bases fitting TRBD1. Sequences were derived from CD4+ or CD8+ T cells sorted from blood, sampled in a trial of the OX40 agonist ivuxolimab. The TCR was taken from an adult with an advanced solid tumor such as melanoma, head and neck, liver or kidney cancer. CDR3 sequence reads: CASSIAGLGTGSGYTF. CDR3 nucleotides: TGTGCCAGTAGTATCGCCGGACTCGGGACAGGGTCTGGCTACACCTTC.